These 18 T cell receptor beta chains came from one sample sequenced in a study of cytomegalovirus exposure and HLA in healthy donors (dated by TCRdb to about 2017). Libraries were constructed by the immunoSEQ multiplex PCR assay. A mixture of 60 forward primers for TCR Vbeta segments and 13 reverse primers for TCR Jbeta segments was used in the multiplex PCR. In its TCRdb copy, this immuneACCESS table keeps in-frame sequences only and misses some clones. Where compared with another copy, unresolved V genes explain less than half of these, and the others have no known cause. This sample is represented by about 230,000 clones; more than 70% of them were singletons. The ten largest clones represent 1.3% of the sample. Sequencing input: PBMCs. The receptors were gathered from a human donor in good health.

CDR3 DNA: TGCGCCAGCAGCTTGTATGCTACAACTAATGAAAAACTGTTTTTT. Residues: CASSLYATTNEKLFF. The chain carries TRBV5-1 and TRBJ1-4; D remains unclear. Per germline, CDR1 SGHRS and CDR2 YFSETQ. This CDR3 comprises 15 residues. V lost 1 base, J lost 0 bases, and 7 bases lay in between. Variable domain in full (rest from reference TRBV5-1 and TRBJ1-4): KAGVTQTPRYLIKTRGQQVTLSCSPISGHRSVSWYQQTPGQGLQFLFEYFSETQRNKGNFPGRFSGRQFSNSRSEMNVSTLELGDSALYLCASSLYATTNEKLFFGSGTQLSVL.

The V gene is TRBV9, the J gene TRBJ2-1; D might be TRBD1 (6 bases). Looked up from germline, CDR1 is SGDLS and CDR2 is YYNGEE. Trimming stripped 5 bases from V and 5 bases from J, with 11 bases between. This CDR3 contains 13 residues. CDR3: CASSSQGNNEQFF. The CDR3, as DNA: TGTGCCAGCAGTTCACAGGGAAACAATGAGCAGTTCTTC.

The chain recombines TRBV11-2 with TRBJ2-3; D perhaps matches TRBD2 (5 bases). V was shortened by 5 bases and J by 6 bases, with 12 bases between the two germline ends. From germline, CDR1 is SGHAT and CDR2 FQNNGV. The length of the CDR3 is 13 residues. This chain's CDR3 is CASSRDLGDTQYF. CDR3 in DNA: TGTGCCAGCAGCCGGGATCTAGGGGATACGCAGTATTTT.

V gene TRBV5-1 combines with J gene TRBJ2-7; 11 nucleotides agree with TRBD2. The V gene end was trimmed by 4 bases and the J gene end by 4 bases; junction bases not matched to a gene: 4. This CDR3 has 14 amino acids. Germline-derived CDR1 and CDR2 are SGHRS and YFSETQ. Here the CDR3 reads CASSPTSGEYEQYF. The CDR3, as DNA: TGCGCCAGCAGCCCGACTAGCGGGGAGTACGAGCAGTACTTC.

Written as DNA, the CDR3 is TGTGCCAGCAGCTTAGGTGTGGCTAGCGGGAGACTCAATGAGCAGTTCTTC. It translates to CASSLGVASGRLNEQFF. The V gene is TRBV13, the J gene TRBJ2-1; TRBD2 agrees at 10 bases. The CDR3 has 17 residues. Germline V gene sequence: CDR1 PRHDT, CDR2 FYEKMQ (reference sequence). The ends lost 0 bases at V and 6 bases at J; junction bases unmatched: 8.

V is TRBV4-1 and J is TRBJ2-7; D possibly corresponds to TRBD2 (6 bases). The germline V gene encodes CDR1 MGHRA and CDR2 YSYEKL. This CDR3 contains 16 residues. Trimming cost V 0 bases and J 9 bases, with 21 bases left between them. CDR3 nucleotide sequence: TGCGCCAGCAGCCAAGAATCCGCCGCGGGAACTTTCAGGCAGTACTTC. This sequence encodes CASSQESAAGTFRQYF.

The J gene is TRBJ1-4, the V gene TRBV5-5, with 7 positions matching TRBD1. CDR3 length: 14 residues. V lost 5 bases and J lost 7; bases outside the gene matches: 8. Germline assignment: CDR1 SGHKS and CDR2 YYEKEE (reference sequence). The DNA of the CDR3 is TGTGCCAGCAGTTCGGGACAGAACGTTGAAAAACTGTTTTTT. Its translation: CASSSGQNVEKLFF.

This clone was recorded a few times. The V gene is TRBV19, the J gene TRBJ2-3; 11 bases are shared with TRBD2. The V and J ends lost 6 bases and 5 bases, in that order; junction bases with no gene match: 7. The CDR3 consists of 15 residues. Germline CDR1 reads LNHDA; CDR2 reads SQIVND (reference sequence). CDR3 amino acids: CASRELAGEVDTQYF. The CDR3 DNA follows: TGTGCCAGTAGAGAACTAGCGGGAGAGGTAGATACGCAGTATTTT.

The chain links TRBV19 to TRBJ2-2; possibly TRBD2 for D (5 bases). Germline loops: CDR1 LNHDA, CDR2 SQIVND (reference sequence). V lost 3 bases and J 5 bases, leaving 16 bases between the germline ends. This CDR3 contains 16 residues. This CDR3 is CASSIGGELRTGELFF. DNA for the CDR3: TGTGCCAGTAGTATTGGTGGGGAGCTGAGGACCGGGGAGCTGTTTTTT.

This clone came up a few times. The chain is built from TRBV10-3 and TRBJ1-4; D is undetermined. The germline V gene has CDR1 ENHRY and CDR2 SYGVKD. V lost 10 bases and J 3 bases, leaving 12 bases between the germline ends. The CDR3 extends over 13 amino acids. In DNA form, the CDR3 reads TGTGCCACCGGCGGCGGTCCTAATGAAAAACTGTTTTTT. Translating gives CATGGGPNEKLFF.

The gene calls are TRBV6-6 and TRBJ2-1; D may be TRBD2 (6 bases). The CDR3 length is 13 residues. Trimming shortened V by 5 bases and J by 6 bases, and 11 bases separated the two germline ends. Germline-derived CDR1 and CDR2 are MNHNY and SVGAGI (reference sequence). CDR3 DNA sequence: TGTGCCAGCAGTCTGGGGAGGTTCAATGAGCAGTTCTTC. Amino acids: CASSLGRFNEQFF.

The V call is TRBV19, the J call TRBJ1-5; the D gene is possibly TRBD1 (5 bases). The ends were cut back, 6 bases at V and 4 bases at J, with 16 bases in the middle. CDR3 length equals 15 residues. CDR1 is LNHDA, CDR2 SQIVND, per germline (reference sequence). Here the CDR3 DNA reads TGTGCCAGTAGGACCGGGACGGGAGATAATCAGCCCCAGCATTTT. Translated, it gives CASRTGTGDNQPQHF.

The rearrangement joins TRBV15 to TRBJ2-2; possibly TRBD2 for D (5 bases). Germline V gives CDR1 LNHNV, CDR2 YYDKDF (reference sequence). Trimming pared 7 bases from V and 2 bases from J, leaving 8 bases between. This CDR3 is 13 amino acids long. The CDR3 nucleotides are TGTGCCACCACCGAGGGTAACACCGGGGAGCTGTTTTTT. Translated, it gives CATTEGNTGELFF. Variable domain in full (rest from reference TRBV15 and TRBJ2-2): DAMVIQNPRYQVTQFGKPVTLSCSQTLNHNVMYWYQQKSSQAPKLLFHYYDKDFNNEADTPDNFQSRRPNTSFCFLDIRSPGLGDTAMYLCATTEGNTGELFFGEGSRLTVL.

This clone showed up just once. The chain recombines TRBV5-1 with TRBJ1-1; 9 nucleotides line up with TRBD1. Germline trimming cut 0 bases from V and 6 bases from J; bases unmatched to any gene: 0. This CDR3 contains 13 residues. Germline CDR1 reads SGHRS; CDR2 reads YFSETQ. The CDR3 region is CASSLGQGAEAFF. The DNA of the CDR3 is TGCGCCAGCAGCTTGGGACAGGGGGCTGAAGCTTTCTTT.

This clone was seen only once. The genes are TRBV7-9 and TRBJ2-3; 8 bases are shared with TRBD1. CDR1 SEHNR and CDR2 FQNEAQ come from the germline V gene (reference sequence). This CDR3 is 14 amino acids long. The trim removed 5 bases at V and 5 bases at J, leaving 6 bases unmatched. The CDR3 DNA follows: TGTGCCAGCAGCCCCAGGGGGCGCGGAGATACGCAGTATTTT. It encodes CASSPRGRGDTQYF.

V gene TRBV11-1 combines with J gene TRBJ2-3; TRBD2 matches at 11 bases. The J segment lost 1 base and the V segment lost 5 bases, leaving 5 bases of the junction unmatched. This CDR3 is 16 amino acids long. Per the germline V gene, CDR1 is SGHAT and CDR2 is FQDESV (reference sequence). The CDR3 bases are TGTGCCAGCAGCCATCGACTAGCGGGACGCACAGATACGCAGTATTTT. Its translation: CASSHRLAGRTDTQYF.

The sample holds a few counts of this clone. The CDR3 nucleotides read TGTGCCAGCAGCTTAAACTCCCTTAGCACAGATACGCAGTATTTT. This encodes CASSLNSLSTDTQYF. V is TRBV11-3 and J is TRBJ2-3; D is uncertain. This CDR3 has 15 amino acids. The V and J ends lost 2 bases and 0 bases respectively, with 9 bases between them. CDR1 and CDR2 (germline): SGHNT, YENEEA.

The V gene is TRBV18, the J gene TRBJ2-3; 7 nucleotides agree with TRBD1. Per germline, CDR1 KGHSH and CDR2 LQKENI. Unmatched junction bases numbered 0, after V lost 3 bases and J lost 0 bases. The CDR3 runs to 14 residues. The CDR3 DNA sequence: TGTGCCAGCTCACCGACAGGGAGCACAGATACGCAGTATTTT. It yields the protein CASSPTGSTDTQYF.